The sequence of this TCR beta chain was determined in a study of blood T cell repertoires in COVID-19. About the research overall: Acute-phase and convalescent COVID-19 samples originated in the United States, Italy and Spain. Sample material is recorded as cDNA or gDNA derived from T cells, B-cell-depleted T cells, or PBMCs.

Per the study methods: Estimation of nucleated cell counts was performed using reference gene primer amplification. Clones were read by immunoSEQ multiplex PCR, and TCRdb kept only the in-frame ones, dropping some. V and J calls and clone size are those listed in that table; D and trimming were worked out from the DNA. The data contain over 90,000 clones, 89% of them singletons. Germline CDR1 reads WSHSY; CDR2 reads SAAADI. CDR3 length equals 13 residues. Trimming shortened V by 4 bases and J by 2 bases, and 5 bases separated the two germline ends. The sample consisted of peripheral blood. The chain carries TRBV10-2 and TRBJ2-2; D is unclear. This clonotype was sampled from a woman aged 55 to 70 with acute or convalescent COVID-19. CDR3 protein: CASSASNTGELFF. CDR3 coding DNA: TGCGCCAGCAGTGCCTCCAACACCGGGGAGCTGTTTTTT.